The 28 T cell receptor beta chains below were found in one sample sequenced in a study of T cell responses to AZD1222 COVID-19 vaccine. Clones were sequenced by immunoSEQ multiplex PCR, and TCRdb holds only the in-frame ones, with some missing. The sample has some 110,000 clones; around 89% are singletons. This material consisted of peripheral blood, taken on day 0 of AZD1222 vaccination. Receptors were obtained from an adult in good health.

V gene TRBV7-9 combines with J gene TRBJ1-2; weak D call: TRBD1 (5 bases). V was shortened by 5 bases and J by 4 bases, with 11 bases between the two germline ends. CDR3 length: 13 residues. Germline-derived CDR1 and CDR2 are SEHNR and FQNEAQ (reference sequence). The DNA of the CDR3 is TGTGCCAGCAGCGGCAGGGATCTCTATGGCTACACCTTC. Translated: CASSGRDLYGYTF.

The chain couples TRBV18 to TRBJ1-4; D gene uncertain. The V gene's germline CDR1 is KGHSH and CDR2 LQKENI. The CDR3 is made up of 16 amino acids. V shed 3 bases and J shed 2 bases, with 13 bases lying between them. The CDR3 DNA reads as TGTGCCAGCTCACCCCGGAGGTTGGGGACTAATGAAAAACTGTTTTTT. Translation: CASSPRRLGTNEKLFF.

The chain uses TRBV28 and TRBJ1-2; a possible D gene is TRBD1 (6 bases). This CDR3 contains 15 residues. V was pared by 6 bases and J by 0 bases, with 14 bases between. Looked up from germline, CDR1 is MDHEN and CDR2 is SYDVKM. CDR3 protein: CASRGGGPANYGYTF. The CDR3 DNA follows: TGTGCCAGCAGAGGGGGGGGCCCCGCTAACTATGGCTACACCTTC.

The chain uses TRBV4-2 and TRBJ1-4; TRBD1 agrees at 9 bases. Germline V CDR1 and CDR2: LGHNA, YNFKEQ. The CDR3 length is 14 residues. V dropped 7 bases and J dropped 6; count of bases not matched to a gene: 6. The CDR3 loop is CASNWDRDDEKLFF. The CDR3, as DNA: TGTGCCAGCAACTGGGACAGGGACGATGAAAAACTGTTTTTT.

The chain carries TRBV11-2 and TRBJ2-2, with a weak D call TRBD1 (5 bases). The CDR3 covers 13 residues. The germline V gene encodes CDR1 SGHAT and CDR2 FQNNGV. With 5 bases removed from V and 5 bases from J, the gap between germline ends came to 9 bases. CDR3 in amino acids: CASSLRQTGELFF. The CDR3 coding sequence is TGTGCCAGCAGCCTTCGACAGACCGGGGAGCTGTTTTTT. Full variable domain (missing parts from reference TRBV11-2 and TRBJ2-2): EAGVAQSPRYKIIEKRQSVAFWCNPISGHATLYWYQQILGQGPKLLIQFQNNGVVDDSQLPKDRFSAERLKGVDSTLKIQPAKLEDSAVYLCASSLRQTGELFFGEGSRLTVL.

In this sample, this clone turned up once. J is TRBJ1-3 and V is TRBV9, with D perhaps matching TRBD1 (6 bases). Trimming took off 3 bases at V and 4 bases at J, with 17 bases between the two ends. The CDR3 sequence is 16 residues long. Germline CDR1 is SGDLS and CDR2 is YYNGEE. The CDR3 DNA follows: TGTGCCAGCAGCGCCCGCCCGACCACAGGGGGAAACACCATATATTTT. Its translation: CASSARPTTGGNTIYF. Combining the CDR3 with reference TRBV9 and TRBJ1-3 gives the whole variable domain DSGVTQTPKHLITATGQRVTLRCSPRSGDLSVYWYQQSLDQGLQFLIQYYNGEERAKGNILERFSAQQFPDLHSELNLSSLELGDSALYFCASSARPTTGGNTIYFGEGSWLTVV.

In this sample, this clone turned up a few times. The chain uses TRBV11-1 and TRBJ2-5; 7 bases map to TRBD1. V trimming: 6 bases; J trimming: 0 bases; junction bases outside the gene matches: 7. This CDR3 is built from 15 residues. Germline V gene data show CDR1 as SGHAT and CDR2 as FQDESV (reference sequence). The CDR3 DNA sequence: TGTGCCAGCAGTCGGGACAGTAGATACCAAGAGACCCAGTACTTC. The encoded protein is CASSRDSRYQETQYF.

The gene calls are TRBV19 and TRBJ2-5; TRBD1 might be the D (6 bases). The germline CDR1 and CDR2 sequences are LNHDA and SQIVND (reference sequence). With 3 bases removed from V and 5 bases from J, the gap between germline ends came to 16 bases. CDR3 length: 15 residues. The CDR3 reads CASSINRDTRETQYF. In nucleotides, the CDR3 is TGTGCCAGTAGTATCAACCGGGACACCCGGGAGACCCAGTACTTC.

This clone was counted a single time. The chain couples TRBV7-2 to TRBJ1-2; D gene unclear. V was cut by 4 bases and J by 5 bases, with 8 bases left in between. CDR1 SGHTA and CDR2 FQGNSA come from the germline V gene. The CDR3 totals 12 residues. In DNA form, the CDR3 reads TGTGCCAGCAGCTCAGACCCGTATGGCTACACCTTC. This translates into CASSSDPYGYTF.

J is TRBJ2-7 and V is TRBV7-9; D possibly matches TRBD1 or TRBD2 (6 bases each). Deletions cut 3 bases from V and 7 bases from J, with 16 bases between. The CDR3 extends over 14 amino acids. Germline assignment: CDR1 SEHNR and CDR2 FQNEAQ (reference sequence). CDR3 nucleotide sequence: TGTGCCAGCAGCTTTAGTGGGGGGCGTCAAGAGCAGTACTTC. This codes for CASSFSGGRQEQYF. The variable domain in full, with the rest retrieved from reference TRBV7-9 and TRBJ2-7, is DTGVSQNPRHKITKRGQNVTFRCDPISEHNRLYWYRQTLGQGPEFLTYFQNEAQLEKSRLLSDRFSAERPKGSFSTLEIQRTEQGDSAMYLCASSFSGGRQEQYFGPGTRLTVT.

The chain couples TRBV5-4 to TRBJ1-4, with TRBD1 as a possible D gene (5 bases). Germline V gives CDR1 SGHNT, CDR2 YYREEE (reference sequence). V gave up 3 bases and J gave up 3 bases, with 9 bases separating them. This CDR3 spans 14 amino acids. In DNA form, the CDR3 reads TGTGCCAGCAGCTACATAGGGGCTAATGAAAAACTGTTTTTT. It translates to CASSYIGANEKLFF.

CDR3 in DNA: TGTGCCAGCAGCTTTTGGACTAGCGGGGGGGCCCATACGCAGTATTTT. Amino acids: CASSFWTSGGAHTQYF. V usage is TRBV7-8 and J usage is TRBJ2-3, with 15 bases fitting TRBD2. J lost 7 bases, V lost 3 bases, and 5 bases had no gene match. Germline CDR1 and CDR2: SGHVS and FQNEAQ. The CDR3 sequence is 16 residues long.

This chain uses TRBV7-9 with TRBJ2-2; tentatively, D is TRBD2 (5 bases). Germline V gene sequence: CDR1 SEHNR, CDR2 FQNEAQ (reference sequence). CDR3 length: 14 amino acids. Deletions cut 2 bases from V and 4 bases from J, with 8 bases between. The CDR3 is CASSLFEGTGELFF. CDR3 coding DNA: TGTGCCAGCAGCTTATTCGAGGGCACCGGGGAGCTGTTTTTT. The whole variable domain, filled in from reference TRBV7-9 and TRBJ2-2, reads DTGVSQNPRHKITKRGQNVTFRCDPISEHNRLYWYRQTLGQGPEFLTYFQNEAQLEKSRLLSDRFSAERPKGSFSTLEIQRTEQGDSAMYLCASSLFEGTGELFFGEGSRLTVL.

The V gene is TRBV5-1, the J gene TRBJ1-1; a weak D match, TRBD1 (5 bases). The V gene's germline CDR1 is SGHRS and CDR2 YFSETQ. The CDR3 has 15 amino acids. V was shortened by 3 bases and J by 1 base, with 13 bases between the two germline ends. CDR3 region: CASSSLDTKNTEAFF. The CDR3 coding sequence is TGCGCCAGCAGCTCTCTGGACACTAAGAACACTGAAGCTTTCTTT.

This chain uses TRBV19 with TRBJ1-1; 7 positions match TRBD1. The germline CDR1 and CDR2 sequences are LNHDA and SQIVND (reference sequence). There are 13 residues in the CDR3. V lost 4 bases, J lost 5 bases, and 4 bases stayed unmatched. CDR3 DNA: TGTGCCAGTAGTAACAGGGGTGGGACTGAAGCTTTCTTT. Encoded protein: CASSNRGGTEAFF.

V gene TRBV9 combines with J gene TRBJ1-2, with TRBD1 matching 7 bases. Germline V gene lookup returns CDR1 SGDLS and CDR2 YYNGEE. The CDR3 is 16 amino acids. The V and J ends lost 4 bases and 0 bases, in that order; junction bases with no gene match: 9. CDR3 region: CASSSRGDRANYGYTF. The CDR3, as DNA: TGTGCCAGCAGCTCCCGTGGGGACAGAGCTAACTATGGCTACACCTTC. Drawing the rest from reference TRBV9 and TRBJ1-2, the complete variable domain is DSGVTQTPKHLITATGQRVTLRCSPRSGDLSVYWYQQSLDQGLQFLIQYYNGEERAKGNILERFSAQQFPDLHSELNLSSLELGDSALYFCASSSRGDRANYGYTFGSGTRLTVV.

The rearrangement joins TRBV29-1 to TRBJ2-7; a weak D match, TRBD1 (5 bases). This CDR3 is built from 12 residues. The V end was cut by 7 bases, the J end by 3 bases, with 13 bases between. Germline CDR1 SQVTM, CDR2 ANQGSEA. The CDR3 nucleotides are TGCAGCGGGGGCGGCTCGGGCTACGAGCAGTACTTC. This codes for CSGGGSGYEQYF.

This clone was counted between two and nine times. V usage is TRBV9 and J usage is TRBJ1-5; 7 positions match TRBD1. Germline trimming cut 3 bases from V and 5 bases from J; bases unmatched to any gene: 8. In germline, CDR1 is SGDLS, CDR2 YYNGEE. The CDR3 contains 15 residues. In nucleotides, the CDR3 is TGTGCCAGCAGCGACGCGGGACAGCCGTATCAGCCCCAGCATTTT. It specifies CASSDAGQPYQPQHF.

This clone was counted once. V is TRBV19 and J is TRBJ1-1; D call uncertain. CDR1 is LNHDA, CDR2 SQIVND, per germline (reference sequence). The CDR3 is 13 residues long. The V gene lost 0 bases and the J gene lost 8 bases, with 10 bases spanning the gap. The CDR3 spells CASSIDPTVEAFF. CDR3 DNA: TGTGCCAGTAGTATAGACCCGACGGTAGAAGCTTTCTTT.

The chain has TRBV12-3 or TRBV12-4 and TRBJ2-3; D may be TRBD2 (5 bases). This CDR3 has 13 residues. Between the trimmed V and J ends, which lost 3 bases and 8 bases, there was a span of 12 bases. The CDR3 protein is CASSLREGATQYF. CDR3 DNA: TGTGCCAGCAGTTTGAGGGAAGGTGCTACGCAGTATTTT.

The chain couples TRBV6-4 to TRBJ2-2; the match to TRBD1 covers 9 bases. The CDR3 is 14 residues long. V gave up 3 bases and J gave up 6 bases; unmatched junction bases: 2. CDR1 is MRHNA and CDR2 is SNTAGT in the germline V gene. The CDR3 sequence is CASSEQGAAGELFF. The CDR3 DNA reads as TGTGCCAGCAGTGAACAGGGGGCAGCCGGGGAGCTGTTTTTT.

This chain joins TRBV5-1 and TRBJ2-7; tentatively, D is TRBD2 (7 bases). The CDR3 totals 13 residues. CDR1 SGHRS and CDR2 YFSETQ come from the germline V gene. The V end was cut by 2 bases, the J end by 5 bases, with 11 bases between. The CDR3 loop reads CASSLGGGDEQYF. The CDR3 nucleotides read TGCGCCAGCAGCTTAGGGGGGGGCGACGAGCAGTACTTC.

V is TRBV11-3 and J is TRBJ2-3, with TRBD2 identical over 7 bases. The CDR3 consists of 15 residues. Unmatched junction bases numbered 9, after V lost 3 bases and J lost 6 bases. CDR1 and CDR2 from the germline V gene are SGHNT and YENEEA. The CDR3 nucleotides are TGTGCCAGCAGCTTGGGGAGACTAGCACCCGATACGCAGTATTTT. Translating gives CASSLGRLAPDTQYF.

This clone showed up just once. The V call is TRBV15, the J call TRBJ2-7; TRBD2 agrees at 7 bases. The trim removed 0 bases at V and 0 bases at J, leaving 5 bases unmatched. CDR1 and CDR2 (germline): LNHNV, YYDKDF (reference sequence). This CDR3 spans 16 amino acids. CDR3 sequence: CATSRDTGTNSYEQYF. In nucleotides, the CDR3 is TGTGCCACCAGCAGAGACACCGGGACTAACTCCTACGAGCAGTACTTC.

This rearrangement joins TRBV19 to TRBJ1-1; 7 bases agree with TRBD1. CDR3 length: 15 residues. V gave up 5 bases and J gave up 0 bases; unmatched junction bases: 6. The germline V gene has CDR1 LNHDA and CDR2 SQIVND (reference sequence). In DNA form, the CDR3 reads TGTGCCAGTAGTGTTCACAGGGGAATGAACACTGAAGCTTTCTTT. It codes for CASSVHRGMNTEAFF.

The J gene is TRBJ2-3, the V gene TRBV5-4; D unresolved. This CDR3 is 12 amino acids long. Germline V lookup: CDR1 SGHNT, CDR2 YYREEE (reference sequence). The V end was cut by 1 base, the J end by 2 bases, with 2 bases between. The CDR3 sequence: CASSLNTDTQYF. DNA of the CDR3: TGTGCCAGCAGCTTGAACACAGATACGCAGTATTTT.

This chain joins TRBV10-1 and TRBJ2-7; D unresolved. Germline V gene sequence: CDR1 WNHNN, CDR2 SYGVQD (reference sequence). The CDR3 length is 10 residues. The V gene lost 7 bases and the J gene lost 4 bases, with 5 bases spanning the gap. The CDR3 protein is CASTRYEQYF. The CDR3 bases are TGCGCCAGCACTAGATACGAGCAGTACTTC.

The V and J genes are TRBV6-5 and TRBJ2-7; D not resolved. V was trimmed by 5 bases and J by 7 bases, leaving 15 bases between them. CDR1 is MNHEY, CDR2 SVGAGI, per germline. The CDR3 runs 13 residues. The CDR3 bases are TGTGCCAGCAGTAACCATGAAGGTCGAGAGCAGTACTTC. As protein: CASSNHEGREQYF.